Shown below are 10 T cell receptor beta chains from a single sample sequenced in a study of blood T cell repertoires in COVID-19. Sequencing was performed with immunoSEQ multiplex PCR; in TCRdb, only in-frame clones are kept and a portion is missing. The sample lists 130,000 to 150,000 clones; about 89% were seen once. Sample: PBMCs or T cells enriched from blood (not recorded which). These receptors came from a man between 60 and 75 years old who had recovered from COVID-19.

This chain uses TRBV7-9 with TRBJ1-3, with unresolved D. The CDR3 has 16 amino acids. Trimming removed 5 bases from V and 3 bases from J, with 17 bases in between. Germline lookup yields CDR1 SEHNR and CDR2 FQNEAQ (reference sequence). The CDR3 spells CASSSGGGPGGNTIYF. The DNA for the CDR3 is TGTGCCAGCAGCAGCGGAGGAGGGCCCGGTGGAAACACCATATATTTT. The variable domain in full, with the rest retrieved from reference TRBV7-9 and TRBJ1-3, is DTGVSQNPRHKITKRGQNVTFRCDPISEHNRLYWYRQTLGQGPEFLTYFQNEAQLEKSRLLSDRFSAERPKGSFSTLEIQRTEQGDSAMYLCASSSGGGPGGNTIYFGEGSWLTVV.

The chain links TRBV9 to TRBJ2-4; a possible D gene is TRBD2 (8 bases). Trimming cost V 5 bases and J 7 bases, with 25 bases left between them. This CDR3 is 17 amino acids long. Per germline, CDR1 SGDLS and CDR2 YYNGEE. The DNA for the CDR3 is TGTGCCAGCAGTGAGACCACAGGGGTAGCGGGAATGAACATTCAGTACTTC. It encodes CASSETTGVAGMNIQYF.

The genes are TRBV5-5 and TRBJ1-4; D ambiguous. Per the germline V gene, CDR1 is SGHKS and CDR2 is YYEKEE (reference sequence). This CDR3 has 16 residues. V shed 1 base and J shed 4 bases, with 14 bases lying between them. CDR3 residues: CASSLWQVDRNEKLFF. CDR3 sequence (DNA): TGTGCCAGCAGCTTGTGGCAGGTCGACCGTAATGAAAAACTGTTTTTT. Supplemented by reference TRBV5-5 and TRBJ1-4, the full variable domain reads DAGVTQSPTHLIKTRGQQVTLRCSPISGHKSVSWYQQVLGQGPQFIFQYYEKEERGRGNFPDRFSARQFPNYSSELNVNALLLGDSALYLCASSLWQVDRNEKLFFGSGTQLSVL.

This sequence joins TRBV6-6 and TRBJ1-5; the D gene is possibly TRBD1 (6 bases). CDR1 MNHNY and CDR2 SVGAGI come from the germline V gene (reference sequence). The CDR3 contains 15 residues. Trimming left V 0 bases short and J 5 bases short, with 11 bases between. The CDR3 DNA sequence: TGTGCCAGCAGTTACTCGACGGGGGGCTATCAGCCCCAGCATTTT. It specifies CASSYSTGGYQPQHF.

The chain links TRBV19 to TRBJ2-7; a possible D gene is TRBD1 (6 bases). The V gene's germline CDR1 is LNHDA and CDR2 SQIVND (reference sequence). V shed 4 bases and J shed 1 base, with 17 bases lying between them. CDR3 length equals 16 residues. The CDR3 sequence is CASSNRVQGKSYEQYF. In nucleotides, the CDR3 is TGTGCCAGTAGTAACCGCGTCCAGGGGAAGTCCTACGAGCAGTACTTC.

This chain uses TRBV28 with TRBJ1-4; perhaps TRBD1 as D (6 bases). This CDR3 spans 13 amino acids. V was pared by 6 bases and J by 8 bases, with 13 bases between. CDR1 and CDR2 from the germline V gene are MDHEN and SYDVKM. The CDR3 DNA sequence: TGTGCCAGCAGCAGGACAGCCTCGGAAAAACTGTTTTTT. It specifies CASSRTASEKLFF.

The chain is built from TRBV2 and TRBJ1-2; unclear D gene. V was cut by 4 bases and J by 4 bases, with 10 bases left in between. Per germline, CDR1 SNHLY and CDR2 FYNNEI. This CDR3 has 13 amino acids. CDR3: CASSVGASYGYTF. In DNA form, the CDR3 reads TGTGCCAGCAGTGTTGGTGCCAGCTATGGCTACACCTTC. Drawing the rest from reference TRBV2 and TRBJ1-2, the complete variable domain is EPEVTQTPSHQVTQMGQEVILRCVPISNHLYFYWYRQILGQKVEFLVSFYNNEISEKSEIFDDQFSVERPDGSNFTLKIRSTKLEDSAMYFCASSVGASYGYTFGSGTRLTVV.

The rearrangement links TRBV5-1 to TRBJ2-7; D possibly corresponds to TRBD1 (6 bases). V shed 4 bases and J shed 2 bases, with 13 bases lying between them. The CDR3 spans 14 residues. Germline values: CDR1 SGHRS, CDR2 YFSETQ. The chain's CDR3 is CASSLKSGAYEQYF. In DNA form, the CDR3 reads TGCGCCAGCAGCCTCAAATCAGGGGCCTACGAGCAGTACTTC.

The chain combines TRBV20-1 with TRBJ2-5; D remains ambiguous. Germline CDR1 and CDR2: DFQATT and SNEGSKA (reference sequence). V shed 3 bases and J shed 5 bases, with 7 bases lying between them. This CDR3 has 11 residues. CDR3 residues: CSASDLETQYF. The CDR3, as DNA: TGCAGTGCTAGTGACCTGGAGACCCAGTACTTC.

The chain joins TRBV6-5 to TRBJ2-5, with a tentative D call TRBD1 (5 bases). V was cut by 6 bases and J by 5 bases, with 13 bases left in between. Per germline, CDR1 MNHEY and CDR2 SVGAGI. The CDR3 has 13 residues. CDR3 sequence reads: CASSRRAGETQYF. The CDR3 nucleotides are TGTGCCAGCAGCCGCCGGGCAGGGGAGACCCAGTACTTC.